The 8 T cell receptor beta chains presented below share a single source sample, sequenced in a study of shared clonotypes between healthy human individuals (dated by TCRdb to about 2020). For the CD8 naive samples, CD45RO-negative cells were positively selected for CCR7, yielding a CD45RA+CCR7+ population from which TemRA cells were excluded. Libraries were built with the immunoSEQ multiplex PCR assay. In its TCRdb copy, this immuneACCESS table keeps in-frame sequences only and misses some clones. Where compared with another copy, unresolved V genes explain less than half of these, and the others have no known cause. The sample data list about 2 million clones, and about 95% of these were observed just once. The ten largest clones represent less than 1.5% of the sample. The specimen was naive CD8+ T cells sorted from blood. Taken with the paper, the label for cell subset or site translates to: CD45RA+CCR7+. Receptor source: a young man in good health.

The CDR3 loop reads CATTSGGADTQYF. CDR3 nucleotide sequence: TGTGCCACCACTAGCGGGGGGGCAGATACGCAGTATTTT. The chain has TRBV2 and TRBJ2-3; 13 nucleotides agree with TRBD2. Germline V gene sequence: CDR1 SNHLY, CDR2 FYNNEI. CDR3 length: 13 amino acids. After removal of 10 bases from V and 4 bases from J, the junction contained 2 bases not matched to a gene.

In this sample, this clone turned up once. The gene calls are TRBV27 and TRBJ2-7, with D unclear. The CDR3 spans 12 residues. With 6 bases removed from V and 2 bases from J, the gap between germline ends came to 8 bases. Germline values: CDR1 MNHEY, CDR2 SMNVEV (reference sequence). The CDR3 coding sequence is TGTGCCAGCAGGGGGTATGCCTACGAGCAGTACTTC. Translated, it gives CASRGYAYEQYF.

The chain links TRBV4-1 to TRBJ1-5; 9 nucleotides line up with TRBD1. CDR3 size: 16 residues. Germline V CDR1 and CDR2: MGHRA, YSYEKL. V shed 4 bases, J shed 0 bases, and the junction held 4 bases outside the gene matches. The CDR3 DNA reads TGCGCCAGCAGCCTTAGGACAGGGGTTAGCAATCAGCCCCAGCATTTT. Translation: CASSLRTGVSNQPQHF.

Turning to this clone: Other DNA variants within this sample encode the same CDR3. The rearrangement uses TRBV30 and TRBJ2-7; D ambiguous. Germline CDR1 is GTSNPN and CDR2 is SVGIG (reference sequence). The ends were cut back, 2 bases at V and 2 bases at J, with 10 bases in the middle. The CDR3 consists of 13 residues. CDR3 coding DNA: TGTGCCTGGAGTTTAGACGGAACCTACGAGCAGTACTTC. This gives the protein CAWSLDGTYEQYF.

This clone has just one count. The rearrangement joins TRBV10-2 to TRBJ2-5; D uncertain. Trimming removed 6 bases at V and 1 base at J, with 12 bases between. The CDR3 consists of 14 residues. The germline V gene has CDR1 WSHSY and CDR2 SAAADI. In nucleotides, the CDR3 is TGCGCCAGCAGCCTAACATCCCCCCAAGAGACCCAGTACTTC. Translating it yields CASSLTSPQETQYF.

This rearrangement joins TRBV14 to TRBJ2-7; D is possibly TRBD1 or TRBD2 (5 bases each). The CDR3 is 12 amino acids. Germline V gene sequence: CDR1 SGHDN, CDR2 FVKESK. The V end was cut by 5 bases, the J end by 6 bases, with 11 bases between. CDR3 DNA: TGTGCCAGCAGCTGGACTGGGGGCGAGCAGTACTTC. Its translation: CASSWTGGEQYF.

The chain is built from TRBV30 and TRBJ2-3, with 13 bases identical to TRBD2. J was trimmed by 4 bases and V by 3 bases; bases with no gene match: 7. Germline V gives CDR1 GTSNPN, CDR2 SVGIG (reference sequence). This CDR3 contains 16 residues. CDR3 nucleotide sequence: TGTGCCTGGAGCGGACTAGCGGGAGAGATGGCAGATACGCAGTATTTT. Amino acid sequence: CAWSGLAGEMADTQYF.

The chain couples TRBV28 to TRBJ2-7, with 11 nucleotides matching TRBD2. V gave up 1 base and J gave up 7 bases; unmatched junction bases: 9. The CDR3 extends over 16 amino acids. CDR1 and CDR2 (germline): MDHEN, SYDVKM. Here the CDR3 DNA reads TGTGCCAGCAGTTTATCATCACTAGCGGGAGTATGGGAGCAGTACTTC. Protein sequence: CASSLSSLAGVWEQYF.